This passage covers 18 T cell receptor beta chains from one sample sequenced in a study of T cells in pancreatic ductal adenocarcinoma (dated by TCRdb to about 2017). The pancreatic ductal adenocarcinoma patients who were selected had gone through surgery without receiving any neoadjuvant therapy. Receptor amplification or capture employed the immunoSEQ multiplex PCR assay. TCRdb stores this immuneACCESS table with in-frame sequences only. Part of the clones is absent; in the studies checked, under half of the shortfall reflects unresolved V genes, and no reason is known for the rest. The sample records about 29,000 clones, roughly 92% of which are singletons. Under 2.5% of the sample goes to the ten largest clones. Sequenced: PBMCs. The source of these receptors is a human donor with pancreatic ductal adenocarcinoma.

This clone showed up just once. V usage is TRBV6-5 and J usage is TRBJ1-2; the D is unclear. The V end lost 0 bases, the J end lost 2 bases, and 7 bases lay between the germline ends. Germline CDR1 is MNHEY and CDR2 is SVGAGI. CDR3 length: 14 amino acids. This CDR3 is CASSYSYGNYGYTF. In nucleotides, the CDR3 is TGTGCCAGCAGTTACTCGTACGGGAACTATGGCTACACCTTC.

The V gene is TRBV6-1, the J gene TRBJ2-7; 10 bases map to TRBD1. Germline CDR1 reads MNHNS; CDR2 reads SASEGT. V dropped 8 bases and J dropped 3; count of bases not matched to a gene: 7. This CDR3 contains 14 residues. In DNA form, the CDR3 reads TGTGCCAGCGCCCGGGACAGGGGCTTCTACGAGCAGTACTTC. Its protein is CASARDRGFYEQYF.

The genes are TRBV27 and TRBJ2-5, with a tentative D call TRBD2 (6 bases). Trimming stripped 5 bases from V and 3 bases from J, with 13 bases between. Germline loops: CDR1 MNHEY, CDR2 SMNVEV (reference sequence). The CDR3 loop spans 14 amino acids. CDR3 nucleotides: TGTGCCAGCAGTAGCGGGCTAGGGGAAGAGACCCAGTACTTC. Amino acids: CASSSGLGEETQYF.

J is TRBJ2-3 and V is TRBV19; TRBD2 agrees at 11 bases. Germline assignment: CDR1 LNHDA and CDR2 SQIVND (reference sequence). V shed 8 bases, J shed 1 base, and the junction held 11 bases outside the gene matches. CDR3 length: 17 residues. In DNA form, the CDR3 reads TGTGCCAGTGGGGCGACTAGCGGGGTAGGGGGCACAGATACGCAGTATTTT. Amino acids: CASGATSGVGGTDTQYF.

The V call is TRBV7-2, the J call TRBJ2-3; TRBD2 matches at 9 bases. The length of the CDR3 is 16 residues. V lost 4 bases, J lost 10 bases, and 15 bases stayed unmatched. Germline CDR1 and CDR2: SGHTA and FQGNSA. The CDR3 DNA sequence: TGTGCCAGCAGCTCGCGGGAGGGCCGTGCTTCCGGTTCGCAGTATTTT. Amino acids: CASSSREGRASGSQYF.

The CDR3 region is CASSPRTSGNTGELFF. Written as DNA, the CDR3 is TGTGCCAGCAGCCCCCGGACTAGCGGGAACACCGGGGAGCTGTTTTTT. The chain joins TRBV9 to TRBJ2-2; the match to TRBD2 covers 10 bases. CDR3 size: 16 residues. With V trimmed by 4 bases and J by 1 base, 4 bases remained unmatched. Germline V gene data show CDR1 as SGDLS and CDR2 as YYNGEE.

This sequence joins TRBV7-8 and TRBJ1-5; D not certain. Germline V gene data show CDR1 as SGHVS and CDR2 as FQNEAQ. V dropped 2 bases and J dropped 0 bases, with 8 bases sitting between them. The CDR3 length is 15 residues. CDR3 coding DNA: TGTGCCAGCAGCTTAAGGGATCATAGCAATCAGCCCCAGCATTTT. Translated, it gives CASSLRDHSNQPQHF.

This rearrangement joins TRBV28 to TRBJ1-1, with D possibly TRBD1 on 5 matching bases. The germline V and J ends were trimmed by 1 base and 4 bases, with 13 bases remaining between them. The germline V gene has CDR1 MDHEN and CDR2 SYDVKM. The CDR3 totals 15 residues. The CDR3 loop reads CASSLFDRAPTEAFF. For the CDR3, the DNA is TGTGCCAGCAGTTTATTCGACAGAGCCCCCACTGAAGCTTTCTTT.

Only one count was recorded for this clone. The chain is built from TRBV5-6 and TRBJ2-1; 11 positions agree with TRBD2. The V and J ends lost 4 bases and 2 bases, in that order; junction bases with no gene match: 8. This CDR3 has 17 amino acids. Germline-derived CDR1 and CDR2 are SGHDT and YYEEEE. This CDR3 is CASSPKGLAGPYNEQFF. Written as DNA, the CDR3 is TGTGCCAGCAGCCCTAAAGGACTAGCGGGCCCCTACAATGAGCAGTTCTTC.

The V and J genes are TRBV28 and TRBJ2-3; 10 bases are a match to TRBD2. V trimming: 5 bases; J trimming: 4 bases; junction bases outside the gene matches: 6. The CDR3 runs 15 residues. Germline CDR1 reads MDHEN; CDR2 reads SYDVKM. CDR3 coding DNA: TGTGCCAGCAGTGAATCCGGGACTAGCGCAGATACGCAGTATTTT. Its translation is CASSESGTSADTQYF.

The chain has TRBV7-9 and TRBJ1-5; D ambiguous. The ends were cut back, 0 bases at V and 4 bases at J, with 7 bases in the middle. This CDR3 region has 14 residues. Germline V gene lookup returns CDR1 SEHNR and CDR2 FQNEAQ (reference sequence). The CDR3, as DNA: TGTGCCAGCAGCTTAGCTTCCCCAAATCAGCCCCAGCATTTT. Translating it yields CASSLASPNQPQHF.

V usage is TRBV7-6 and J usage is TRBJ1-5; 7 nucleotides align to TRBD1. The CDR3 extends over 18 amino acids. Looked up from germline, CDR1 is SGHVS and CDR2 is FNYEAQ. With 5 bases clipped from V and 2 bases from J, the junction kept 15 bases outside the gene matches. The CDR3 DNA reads TGTGCCAGCAGCCCGGCAGGGGGATTCTTAAATGGCAATCAGCCCCAGCATTTT. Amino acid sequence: CASSPAGGFLNGNQPQHF. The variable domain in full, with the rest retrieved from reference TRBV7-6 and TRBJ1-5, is GAGVSQSPRYKVTKRGQDVALRCDPISGHVSLYWYRQALGQGPEFLTYFNYEAQQDKSGLPNDRFSAERPEGSISTLTIQRTEQRDSAMYRCASSPAGGFLNGNQPQHFGDGTRLSIL.

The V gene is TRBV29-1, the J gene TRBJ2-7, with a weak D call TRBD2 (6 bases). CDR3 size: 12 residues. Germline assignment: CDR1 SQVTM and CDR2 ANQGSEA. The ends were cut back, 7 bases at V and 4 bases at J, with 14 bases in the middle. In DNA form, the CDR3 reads TGCAGCGCCCGCGGGATAGGTTACGAGCAGTACTTC. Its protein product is CSARGIGYEQYF.

The CDR3 protein is CASSFGYEQYF. The DNA of the CDR3 is TGTGCCAGCAGCTTCGGATACGAGCAGTACTTC. The chain carries TRBV5-4 and TRBJ2-7; no firm D call. CDR3 length equals 11 residues. V shed 2 bases and J shed 4 bases, with 4 bases lying between them. The germline CDR1 and CDR2 sequences are SGHNT and YYREEE (reference sequence).

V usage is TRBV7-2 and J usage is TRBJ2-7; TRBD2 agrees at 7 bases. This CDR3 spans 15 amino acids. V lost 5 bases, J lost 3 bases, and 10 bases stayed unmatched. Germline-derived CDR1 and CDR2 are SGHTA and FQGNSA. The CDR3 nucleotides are TGTGCCAGCAGCCAAATGAGCGGGGTTAACTACGAGCAGTACTTC. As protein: CASSQMSGVNYEQYF.

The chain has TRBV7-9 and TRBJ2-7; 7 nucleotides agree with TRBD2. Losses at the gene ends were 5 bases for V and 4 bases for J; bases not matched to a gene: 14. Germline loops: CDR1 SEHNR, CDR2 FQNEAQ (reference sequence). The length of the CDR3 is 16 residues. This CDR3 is CASSQAGRLPEYEQYF. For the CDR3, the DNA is TGTGCCAGCAGCCAAGCGGGGCGGCTCCCGGAGTACGAGCAGTACTTC.

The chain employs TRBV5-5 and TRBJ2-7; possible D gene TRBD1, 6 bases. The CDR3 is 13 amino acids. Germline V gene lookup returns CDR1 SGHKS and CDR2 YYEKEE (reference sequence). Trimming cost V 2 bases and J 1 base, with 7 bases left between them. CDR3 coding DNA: TGTGCCAGCAGCTTAACAGGGTCCTACGAGCAGTACTTC. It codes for CASSLTGSYEQYF.

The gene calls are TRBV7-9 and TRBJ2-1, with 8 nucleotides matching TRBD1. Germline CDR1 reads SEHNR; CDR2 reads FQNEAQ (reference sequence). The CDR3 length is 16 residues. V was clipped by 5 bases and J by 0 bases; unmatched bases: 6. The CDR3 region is CASSPDRGDSYNEQFF. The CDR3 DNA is TGTGCCAGCAGCCCTGACAGGGGAGACTCCTACAATGAGCAGTTCTTC.